The 8 T cell receptor beta chains below were found in one sample sequenced in a study of beta chain features in type 1 diabetes. Whole-study results and caveats: Patients with Type 1 diabetes showed moderately but significantly shorter TCRB CDR3s in all four CD4+ subsets.

cDNA synthesis used the whole RNA isolate, giving expressed TCRB sequences. Sequenced by immunoSEQ multiplex PCR; TCRdb stores in-frame clones only, minus some. The table includes under 200,000 clones, around 8% detected once. Antigens of these TCRs are unknown. What was sequenced was central memory CD4+ T cells from blood. All receptors come from a woman younger than 35 with type 1 diabetes.

J is TRBJ1-1 and V is TRBV5-1; 8 bases line up with TRBD1. CDR3 length: 13 residues. J was trimmed by 1 base and V by 5 bases; bases with no gene match: 1. Germline assignment: CDR1 SGHRS and CDR2 YFSETQ. CDR3 in amino acids: CASRGQGNTEAFF. DNA for the CDR3: TGCGCCAGCAGAGGACAGGGGAACACTGAAGCTTTCTTT.

This chain connects TRBV5-1 to TRBJ1-2, with 8 bases identical to TRBD1. CDR3 length: 17 amino acids. Germline CDR1 SGHRS, CDR2 YFSETQ. Germline trimming cut 1 base from V and 0 bases from J; bases unmatched to any gene: 8. CDR3 sequence (DNA): TGCGCCAGCAGCTTGACCCGAGGACAGGGCACTAACTATGGCTACACCTTC. Translation gives CASSLTRGQGTNYGYTF.

In its sample, this clone was seen a few times. The rearrangement uses TRBV6-6 and TRBJ2-3; a possible D gene is TRBD1 (5 bases). The germline CDR1 and CDR2 sequences are MNHNY and SVGAGI (reference sequence). Trimming took off 2 bases at V and 4 bases at J, with 7 bases between the two ends. CDR3 length: 13 residues. The CDR3 DNA sequence: TGTGCCAGCAGTTACCCGACAGCAGATACGCAGTATTTT. This encodes CASSYPTADTQYF.

This clone was observed a few times. J is TRBJ2-2 and V is TRBV19, with D possibly being TRBD1 (5 bases). The CDR3 length is 14 residues. The V and J ends lost 5 bases and 0 bases respectively, with 7 bases between them. Per germline, CDR1 LNHDA and CDR2 SQIVND (reference sequence). The CDR3 sequence: CASSSGTNTGELFF. The CDR3 DNA reads as TGTGCCAGTAGTTCAGGGACGAACACCGGGGAGCTGTTTTTT.

This clone was recorded a few times. The gene calls are TRBV28 and TRBJ2-2, with 7 nucleotides matching TRBD2. Germline trimming cut 4 bases from V and 4 bases from J; bases unmatched to any gene: 6. Germline CDR1 is MDHEN and CDR2 is SYDVKM. CDR3 size: 15 residues. The CDR3 sequence is CASSSGGRGTGELFF. The CDR3 coding sequence is TGTGCCAGCAGTTCAGGAGGGAGGGGCACCGGGGAGCTGTTTTTT. Looking up the rest from reference TRBV28 and TRBJ2-2 gives the full variable domain: DVKVTQSSRYLVKRTGEKVFLECVQDMDHENMFWYRQDPGLGLRLIYFSYDVKMKEKGDIPEGYSVSREKKERFSLILESASTNQTSMYLCASSSGGRGTGELFFGEGSRLTVL.

This chain uses TRBV11-2 with TRBJ2-2; unclear D gene. This CDR3 is 12 amino acids long. Germline values: CDR1 SGHAT, CDR2 FQNNGV. Trimming left V 1 base short and J 7 bases short, with 4 bases between. CDR3 residues: CASSLGIGELFF. CDR3 in DNA: TGTGCCAGCAGCTTAGGTATCGGGGAGCTGTTTTTT.

This clone showed up just a few times. CDR3 sequence (DNA): TGTGCCAGCGGGGCTCTAGCGGGGGGGGTAGGGACCCAGTACTTC. It codes for CASGALAGGVGTQYF. The chain joins TRBV7-2 to TRBJ2-5, with 12 bases that match TRBD2. Germline CDR1 is SGHTA and CDR2 is FQGNSA. Germline trimming cut 8 bases from V and 7 bases from J; bases unmatched to any gene: 11. CDR3 length: 15 amino acids. The full variable domain, completed using reference TRBV7-2 and TRBJ2-5, is GAGVSQSPSNKVTEKGKDVELRCDPISGHTALYWYRQSLGQGLEFLIYFQGNSAPDKSGLPSDRFSAERTGGSVSTLTIQRTQQEDSAVYLCASGALAGGVGTQYFGPGTRLLVL.

The chain links TRBV7-2 to TRBJ2-7; D remains unclear. The length of the CDR3 is 15 residues. The germline V and J ends were trimmed by 1 base and 2 bases, with 12 bases remaining between them. The germline V gene encodes CDR1 SGHTA and CDR2 FQGNSA. In DNA form, the CDR3 reads TGTGCCAGCAGCTTAGATTACCTTACTACCTACGAGCAGTACTTC. As protein: CASSLDYLTTYEQYF.